A single sample gave rise to the 12 T cell receptor delta chains below, sequenced in a study of γδ T cells in repeated Plasmodium falciparum infection. Gammadelta T cells were flow-sorted from PBMC into Vgamma9/Vdelta2+ and Vdelta2-negative populations for bulk analysis. TCRdb re-called the multiplex PCR reads via CATT. The table has approximately 53,000 delta-chain clones, around 1.5% seen once. The sample consisted of gamma-delta T cells from blood. Receptor source: a pool of human donors (malaria-infected and uninfected, not separated).

This clone was picked up many times. TCRdb's listed protein matches a much larger clone and diverges from this DNA's translation at residue 8, likely through a read error; the protein shown comes from the DNA. The chain employs TRDV2 and TRDJ1, with D possibly being TRDD3 (6 bases). V lost 1 base to trimming and J lost 1 base, with 27 bases between them. CDR3 length: 20 residues. Per germline, CDR1 GEAIGNYY and CDR2 EKD. CDR3 residues: CACDTLRILGGPVITDKLIF. CDR3 in DNA: TGTGCCTGTGACACTCTTAGAATACTGGGTGGGCCGGTCATCACCGATAAACTCATCTTT.

This clone was detected only a few times. A far larger clone is off by one base, so a read error is likely. Other nucleotide sequences in the sample specify the same CDR3. CDR3 nucleotides: TGTGCTCTTGGGGAACTCCTTCCTGCACTCTGGAGCTACGATCACACCGATAAACTCATCTTC. Residues: CALGELLPALWSYDHTDKLIF. The chain couples TRDV1 to TRDJ1; 7 bases agree with TRDD2. Germline values: CDR1 TSWWSYY, CDR2 QGS. The CDR3 is made up of 21 amino acids.

This clone was detected many times. TCRdb records a much larger clone's protein for this DNA, with a difference at residue 9 that likely arises from a read error; the protein given is the translation of the DNA. The chain employs TRDV1 and TRDJ2; D is undetermined. No J gene is reported in TCRdb; it was inferred here by comparing the DNA with germline. This CDR3 contains 20 residues. Trimming shortened V by 0 bases and J by 0 bases, and 20 bases separated the two germline ends. Germline CDR1 and CDR2: TSWWSYY and QGS. Written as DNA, the CDR3 is TGTGCTCTTGGGGAACTTGGCCTCGGCCTCCTCAGGGCTTTGACAGCACAACTCTTCTTT. It is translated as CALGELGLGLLRALTAQLFF.

This clone was detected ten times or more. A far more abundant clone sits one base away, making this likely a read error. The same CDR3 is also encoded by other DNA sequences in this sample. The CDR3 loop is CALGDPQSSYPHPYTDKLIF. The CDR3 DNA is TGTGCTCTTGGGGACCCGCAATCTTCCTACCCTCACCCGTACACCGATAAACTCATCTTT. The chain employs TRDV1 and TRDJ1, with 8 bases matching TRDD2. After removal of 3 bases from V and 0 bases from J, the junction contained 18 bases not matched to a gene. Germline CDR1 and CDR2: TSWWSYY and QGS. The CDR3 runs to 20 residues.

Notes on this clone: This likely came from a read error, as a far larger clone is one base away. Other DNA sequences of this sample code for an identical CDR3. This chain links TRDV1 with TRDJ4, with D perhaps TRDD1 or TRDD3 (5 bases each). The J gene is absent in TCRdb and was assigned here via DNA matching to germline. The V and J ends lost 3 bases and 3 bases respectively, with 41 bases between them. The CDR3 is made up of 23 amino acids. Germline values: CDR1 TSWWSYY, CDR2 QGS. The CDR3 sequence is CALGELISSPIYEIWDLTGPLIF. The CDR3 DNA reads as TGTGCTCTTGGGGAGCTAATTAGTAGCCCAATATACGAAATCTGGGATTTGACGGGACCCCTGATCTTT.

In this sample, this clone turned up many times. The chain is built from TRDV1 and TRDJ1; 12 nucleotides align to TRDD3. The J gene, missing from TCRdb, was assigned here through DNA to germline matching. V shed 3 bases, J shed 6 bases, and the junction held 14 bases outside the gene matches. The CDR3 spans 18 residues. CDR1 and CDR2 (germline): TSWWSYY, QGS. CDR3 sequence (DNA): TGTGCTCTTGGGGAGCGCTCCCCCTCTGGGGGATACGAACATAAACTCATCTTT. It translates to CALGERSPSGGYEHKLIF.

This clone was found many times. This DNA translates differently at residue 16 from the TCRdb protein, which is that of a much larger clone; a read error is likely, and the protein shown is the DNA's own translation. The chain combines TRDV3 with TRDJ1; a possible D gene is TRDD3 (6 bases). Germline V gene lookup returns CDR1 TVYSNPD and CDR2 GDNSRS (reference sequence). This CDR3 is built from 18 residues. As DNA, the CDR3 is TGTGCCCGCAGGCTACAGATCTGGGGATGGCCCTACACCGATAAACCCATCTTT. Encoded protein: CARRLQIWGWPYTDKPIF.

This clone showed up many times. The protein TCRdb lists belongs to a much larger clone and differs from this DNA's translation at residue 20, which points to a read error; the protein shown is made from the DNA. This chain joins TRDV1 and TRDJ1, with 11 bases identical to TRDD3. The CDR3 totals 21 residues. CDR1 and CDR2 (germline): TSWWSYY, QGS. The CDR3 sequence is CALGEFPFLHLGDTIADKLTF. The CDR3 DNA follows: TGTGCTCTTGGGGAATTCCCGTTCCTCCATCTGGGGGATACCATTGCCGATAAACTCACCTTT.

This clone was detected a few times. Only one base separates this from a far larger clonotype, so it likely reflects a read error. The same CDR3 also results from other DNA sequences found in this sample. The chain recombines TRDV2 with TRDJ1; D is uncertain. Because TCRdb records no J gene, it was assigned here through a match of the DNA to germline. CDR1 is GEAIGNYY and CDR2 is EKD in the germline V gene. Trimming took 3 bases from V and 0 from J, leaving 22 bases between them. CDR3 length: 18 amino acids. The CDR3 loop is CACDPKSNPPVYTDKLIF. In nucleotides, the CDR3 is TGTGCCTGTGACCCCAAATCAAATCCCCCTGTGTACACCGATAAACTCATCTTT.

Only a few counts were recorded for this clone. This likely traces to a read error, being one base from a far larger clone. Other DNA sequences in the same sample also yield this CDR3. This chain joins TRDV3 and TRDJ1, with 10 bases aligning to TRDD3. CDR1 is TVYSNPD, CDR2 GDNSRS, per germline (reference sequence). This CDR3 spans 16 amino acids. The CDR3 reads CAFTFPWGIPTDKLIF. CDR3 coding DNA: TGTGCTTTTACCTTCCCTTGGGGGATACCCACCGATAAACTCATCTTT. The full variable domain, rest sourced from reference TRDV3 and TRDJ1, is CDKVTQSSPDQTVASGSEVVLLCTYDTVYSNPDLFWYRIRPDYSFQFVFYGDNSRSEGADFTQGRFSVKHILTQKAFHLVISPVRTEDSATYYCAFTFPWGIPTDKLIFGKGTRVTVEP.

There are a few counts of this clone. The mismatch at residue 14 between this DNA's translation and the TCRdb protein of a much larger clone likely reflects a read error; the protein shown is translated from the DNA. The rearrangement uses TRDV1 and TRDJ1; 10 nucleotides line up with TRDD3. J lost 6 bases, V lost 1 base, and 20 bases had no gene match. Per germline, CDR1 TSWWSYY and CDR2 QGS. There are 20 residues in the CDR3. CDR3 in DNA: TGTGCTCTTGGGGAACCCCTTACTGATTTACTGGGGGATGCAGCCTATAAACTCATCTTT. Residues: CALGEPLTDLLGDAAYKLIF.

Concerning this clone itself: This DNA's translation differs at residue 13 from TCRdb's protein, which comes from a much larger clone; a read error is likely, and the protein shown is translated from the DNA. The chain carries TRAV38-2/DV8 and TRDJ1; possible D gene TRDD3, 7 bases. Here the J gene was assigned by germline matching of the DNA, as TCRdb has none. Germline V gene lookup returns CDR1 TSESDYY and CDR2 QEAYKQQN. This CDR3 has 21 amino acids. Trimming took off 0 bases at V and 4 bases at J, with 31 bases between the two ends. The CDR3 is CAYRSAASYRYWRIRFDKLIF. CDR3 coding DNA: TGTGCTTATAGGAGCGCGGCCTCCTACAGGTACTGGAGGATACGCTTCGATAAACTCATCTTT.